This T cell receptor (beta chain) was sequenced in a study of siplizumab effects on memory and regulatory T cells. Study-level points and caveats: Naive T cells, seemingly more diverse than memory cells, seemed major alloresponse contributors.

This CDR3 is 13 amino acids long. Per the germline V gene, CDR1 is GTSNPN and CDR2 is SVGIG (reference sequence). V lost 0 bases and J 4 bases, leaving 8 bases between the germline ends. Assays captured around 97,000 TCR templates per sample. TCRdb keeps only in-frame clones here, not all; method: immunoSEQ multiplex PCR. The top ten hold 24% of the sample, which has 26,000 or so clones, 84% seen once. On this clone: Its cognate antigen is unknown.

The chain has TRBV30 and TRBJ2-3; no reliable D call. The sequence came from a human donor in good health. Sequencing was carried out using memory CD4+ T cells sorted from blood. The CDR3 protein is CAWSVHSADTQYF. CDR3 DNA: TGTGCCTGGAGTGTACACAGCGCAGATACGCAGTATTTT.